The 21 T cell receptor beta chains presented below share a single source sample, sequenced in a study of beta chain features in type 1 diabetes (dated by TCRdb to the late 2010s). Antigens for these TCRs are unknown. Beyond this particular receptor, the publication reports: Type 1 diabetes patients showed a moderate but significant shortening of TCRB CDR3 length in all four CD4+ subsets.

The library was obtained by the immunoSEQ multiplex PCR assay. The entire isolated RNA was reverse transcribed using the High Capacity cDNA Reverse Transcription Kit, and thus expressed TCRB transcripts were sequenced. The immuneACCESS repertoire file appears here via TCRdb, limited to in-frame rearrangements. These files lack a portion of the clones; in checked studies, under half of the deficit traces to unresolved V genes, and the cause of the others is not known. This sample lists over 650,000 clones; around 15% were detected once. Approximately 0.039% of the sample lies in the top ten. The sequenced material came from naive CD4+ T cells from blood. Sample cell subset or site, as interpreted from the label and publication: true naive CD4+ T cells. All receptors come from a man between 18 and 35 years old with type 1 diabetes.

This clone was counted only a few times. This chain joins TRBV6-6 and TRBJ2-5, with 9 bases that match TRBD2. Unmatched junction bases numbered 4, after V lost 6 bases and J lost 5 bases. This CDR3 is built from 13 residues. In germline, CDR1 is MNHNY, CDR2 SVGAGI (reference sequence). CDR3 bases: TGTGCCAGCAGAACCGCGGGGGGGGAGACCCAGTACTTC. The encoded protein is CASRTAGGETQYF.

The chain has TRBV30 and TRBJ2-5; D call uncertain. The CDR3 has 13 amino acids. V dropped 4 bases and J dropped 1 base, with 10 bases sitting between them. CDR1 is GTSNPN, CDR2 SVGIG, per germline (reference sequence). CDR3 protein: CAWNLAIQETQYF. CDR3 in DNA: TGTGCCTGGAATCTCGCAATCCAAGAGACCCAGTACTTC. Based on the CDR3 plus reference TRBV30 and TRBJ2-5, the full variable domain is SQTIHQWPATLVQPVGSPLSLECTVEGTSNPNLYWYRQAAGRGLQLLFYSVGIGQISSEVPQNLSASRPQDRQFILSSKKLLLSDSGFYLCAWNLAIQETQYFGPGTRLLVL.

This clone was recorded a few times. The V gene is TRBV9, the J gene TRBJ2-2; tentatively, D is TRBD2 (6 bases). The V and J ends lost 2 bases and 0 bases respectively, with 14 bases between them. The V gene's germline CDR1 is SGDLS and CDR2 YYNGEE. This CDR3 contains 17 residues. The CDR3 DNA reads TGTGCCAGCAGCGTGTGGCTAGCGCACGCGAACACCGGGGAGCTGTTTTTT. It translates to CASSVWLAHANTGELFF.

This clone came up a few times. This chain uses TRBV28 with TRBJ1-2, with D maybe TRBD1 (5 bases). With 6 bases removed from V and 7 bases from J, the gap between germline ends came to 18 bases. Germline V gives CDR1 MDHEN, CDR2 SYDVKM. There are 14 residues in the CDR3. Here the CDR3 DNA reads TGTGCCAGCAGACAATCCGGCGGGGGTCCTGGCTACACCTTC. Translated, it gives CASRQSGGGPGYTF.

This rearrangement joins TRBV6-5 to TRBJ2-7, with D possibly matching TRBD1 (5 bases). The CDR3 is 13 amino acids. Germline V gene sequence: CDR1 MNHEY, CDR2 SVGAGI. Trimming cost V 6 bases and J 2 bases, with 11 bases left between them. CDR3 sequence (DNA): TGTGCCAGCAGCTACAGGCGCGCCTACGAGCAGTACTTC. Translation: CASSYRRAYEQYF.

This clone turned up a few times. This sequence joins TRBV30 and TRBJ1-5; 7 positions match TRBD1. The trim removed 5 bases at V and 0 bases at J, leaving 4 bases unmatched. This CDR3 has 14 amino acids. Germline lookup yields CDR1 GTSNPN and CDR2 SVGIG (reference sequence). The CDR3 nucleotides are TGTGCCTGGGTGGGACAGAATAGCAATCAGCCCCAGCATTTT. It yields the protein CAWVGQNSNQPQHF.

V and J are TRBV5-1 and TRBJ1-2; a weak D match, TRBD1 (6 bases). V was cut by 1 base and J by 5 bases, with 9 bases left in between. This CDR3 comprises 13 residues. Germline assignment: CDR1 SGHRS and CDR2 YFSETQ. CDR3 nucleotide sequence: TGCGCCAGCAGCTTGTGGACAGCATATGGCTACACCTTC. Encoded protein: CASSLWTAYGYTF.

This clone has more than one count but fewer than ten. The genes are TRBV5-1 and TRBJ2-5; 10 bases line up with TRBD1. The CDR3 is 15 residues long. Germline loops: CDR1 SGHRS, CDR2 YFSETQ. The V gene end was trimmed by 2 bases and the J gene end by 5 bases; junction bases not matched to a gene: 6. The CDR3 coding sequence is TGCGCCAGCAGCTTTGGACAGGGGGATGGTGAGACCCAGTACTTC. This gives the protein CASSFGQGDGETQYF.

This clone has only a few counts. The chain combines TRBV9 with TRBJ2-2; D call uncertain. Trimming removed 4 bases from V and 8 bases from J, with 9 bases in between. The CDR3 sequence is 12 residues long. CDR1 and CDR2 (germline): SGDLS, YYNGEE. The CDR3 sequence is CASSPDAGELFF. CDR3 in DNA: TGTGCCAGCAGCCCGGATGCGGGGGAGCTGTTTTTT.

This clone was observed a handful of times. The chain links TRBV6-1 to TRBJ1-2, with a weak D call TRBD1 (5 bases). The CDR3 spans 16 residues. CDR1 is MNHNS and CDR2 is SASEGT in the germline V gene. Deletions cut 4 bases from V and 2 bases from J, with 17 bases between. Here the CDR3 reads CASSGGPSEGNYGYTF. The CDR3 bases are TGTGCCAGCAGTGGAGGGCCTAGCGAGGGGAACTATGGCTACACCTTC.

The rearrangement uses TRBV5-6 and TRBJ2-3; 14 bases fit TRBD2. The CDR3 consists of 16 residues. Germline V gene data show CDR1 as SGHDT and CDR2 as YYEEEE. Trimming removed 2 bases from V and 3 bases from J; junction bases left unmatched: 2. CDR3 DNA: TGTGCCAGCAGCTTCCGGACTAGCGGGAGGACAGATACGCAGTATTTT. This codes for CASSFRTSGRTDTQYF.

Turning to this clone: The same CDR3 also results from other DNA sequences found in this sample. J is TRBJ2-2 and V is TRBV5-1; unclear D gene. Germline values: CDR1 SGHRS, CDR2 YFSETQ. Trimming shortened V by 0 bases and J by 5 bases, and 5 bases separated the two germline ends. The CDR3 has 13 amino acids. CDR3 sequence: CASSLAVTGELFF. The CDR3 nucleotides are TGCGCCAGCAGCTTGGCTGTTACCGGGGAGCTGTTTTTT.

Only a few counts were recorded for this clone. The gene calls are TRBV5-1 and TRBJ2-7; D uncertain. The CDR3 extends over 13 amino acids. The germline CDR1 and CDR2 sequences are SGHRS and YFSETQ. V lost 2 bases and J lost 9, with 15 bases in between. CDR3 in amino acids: CASSLELPVRQYF. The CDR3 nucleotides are TGCGCCAGCAGCTTAGAACTCCCCGTTCGGCAGTACTTC.

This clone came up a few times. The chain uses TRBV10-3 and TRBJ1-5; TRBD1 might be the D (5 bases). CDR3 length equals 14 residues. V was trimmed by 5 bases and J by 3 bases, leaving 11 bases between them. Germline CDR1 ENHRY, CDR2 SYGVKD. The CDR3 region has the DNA TGTGCCATCAGTATTACAGGCAACAATCAGCCCCAGCATTTT. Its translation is CAISITGNNQPQHF.

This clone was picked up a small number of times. CDR3 amino acids: CASSLEQGGEQFF. Here the CDR3 DNA reads TGTGCCAGCAGCTTGGAACAGGGAGGGGAGCAGTTCTTC. This rearrangement joins TRBV5-4 to TRBJ2-1; perhaps TRBD2 as D (7 bases). Germline CDR1 SGHNT, CDR2 YYREEE (reference sequence). Trimming took off 0 bases at V and 10 bases at J, with 11 bases between the two ends. The CDR3 consists of 13 residues.

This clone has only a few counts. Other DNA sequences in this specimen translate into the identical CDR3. In nucleotides, the CDR3 is TGTGCCAGCAGCTTAGCCGGCGGCCCCTACGAGCAGTACTTC. Translated: CASSLAGGPYEQYF. The V gene is TRBV7-2, the J gene TRBJ2-7; the D is unclear. Trimming removed 0 bases at V and 2 bases at J, with 8 bases between. The CDR3 extends over 14 amino acids. Germline CDR1 and CDR2: SGHTA and FQGNSA.

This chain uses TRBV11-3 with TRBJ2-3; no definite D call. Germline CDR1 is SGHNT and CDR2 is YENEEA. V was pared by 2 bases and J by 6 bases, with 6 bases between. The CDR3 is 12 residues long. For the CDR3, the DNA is TGTGCCAGCAGCTTAAACCCGGATACGCAGTATTTT. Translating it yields CASSLNPDTQYF. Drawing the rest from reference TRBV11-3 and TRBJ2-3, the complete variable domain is EAGVVQSPRYKIIEKKQPVAFWCNPISGHNTLYWYLQNLGQGPELLIRYENEEAVDDSQLPKDRFSAERLKGVDSTLKIQPAELGDSAVYLCASSLNPDTQYFGPGTRLTVL.

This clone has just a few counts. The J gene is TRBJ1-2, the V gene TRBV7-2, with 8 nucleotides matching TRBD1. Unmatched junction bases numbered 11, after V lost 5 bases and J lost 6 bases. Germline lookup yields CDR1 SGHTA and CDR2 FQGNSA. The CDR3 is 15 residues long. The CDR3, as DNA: TGTGCCAGCAGCCCTTATCAGACAGGGGTGGATGGCTACACCTTC. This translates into CASSPYQTGVDGYTF.

The CDR3 sequence is CASSPPGVNTGELFF. CDR3 DNA sequence: TGTGCCAGCAGCCCCCCAGGGGTGAACACCGGGGAGCTGTTTTTT. The chain carries TRBV7-9 and TRBJ2-2, with D perhaps TRBD1 (6 bases). Trimming stripped 5 bases from V and 1 base from J, with 11 bases between. The CDR3 is 15 amino acids. The germline gives CDR1 SEHNR, CDR2 FQNEAQ (reference sequence).

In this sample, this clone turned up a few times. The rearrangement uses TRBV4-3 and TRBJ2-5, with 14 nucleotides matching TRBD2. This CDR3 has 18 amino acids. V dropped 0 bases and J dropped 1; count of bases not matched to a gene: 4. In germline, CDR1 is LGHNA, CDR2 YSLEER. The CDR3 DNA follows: TGCGCCAGCAGCCAAGAGCGACTAGCGGGGGGGCCCCAAGAGACCCAGTACTTC. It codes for CASSQERLAGGPQETQYF.

The CDR3 loop reads CASSMRLAGGYNEQFF. Written as DNA, the CDR3 is TGTGCCAGCAGCATGAGACTAGCGGGGGGTTACAATGAGCAGTTCTTC. This sequence joins TRBV7-2 and TRBJ2-1, with TRBD2 matching 13 bases. After removal of 5 bases from V and 4 bases from J, the junction contained 5 bases not matched to a gene. CDR1 is SGHTA and CDR2 is FQGNSA in the germline V gene. The length of the CDR3 is 16 residues.